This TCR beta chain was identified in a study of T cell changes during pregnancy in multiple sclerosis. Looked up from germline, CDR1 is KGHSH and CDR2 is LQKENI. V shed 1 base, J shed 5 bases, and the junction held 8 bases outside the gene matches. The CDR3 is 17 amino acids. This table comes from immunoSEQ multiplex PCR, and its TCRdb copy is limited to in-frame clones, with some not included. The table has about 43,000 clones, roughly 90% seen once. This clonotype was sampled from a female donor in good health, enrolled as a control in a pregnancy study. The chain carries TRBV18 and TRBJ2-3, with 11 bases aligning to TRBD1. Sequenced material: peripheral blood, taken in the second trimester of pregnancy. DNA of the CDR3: TGTGCCAGCTCACCACTTGTCGGACAGGGGGCAGGAGATACGCAGTATTTT. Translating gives CASSPLVGQGAGDTQYF.